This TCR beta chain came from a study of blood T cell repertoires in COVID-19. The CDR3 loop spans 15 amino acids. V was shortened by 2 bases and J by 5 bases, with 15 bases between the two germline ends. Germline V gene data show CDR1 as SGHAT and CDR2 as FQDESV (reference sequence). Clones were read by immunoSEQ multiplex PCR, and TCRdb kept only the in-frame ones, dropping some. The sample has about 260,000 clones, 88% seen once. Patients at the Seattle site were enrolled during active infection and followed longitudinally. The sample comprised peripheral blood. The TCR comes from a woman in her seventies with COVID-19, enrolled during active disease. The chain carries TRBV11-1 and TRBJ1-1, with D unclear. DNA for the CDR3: TGTGCCAGCAGCTTACAATTGGGAGGAAGGACTGAAGCTTTCTTT. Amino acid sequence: CASSLQLGGRTEAFF.